Listed below are T cell receptor beta chains from one sample, sequenced in a study of beta chain features in type 1 diabetes. Sequencing used immunoSEQ multiplex PCR; TCRdb keeps in-frame clones, though not all of them. The sample lists a few hundred thousand clones, 10% to 15% occurring once. The sequenced sample consisted of naive CD4+ T cells from blood. The receptors originated from a man between 18 and 29 years old in good health. Each CDR3 is given with its conserved first and last residue. Fields, in order: clone size, V gene, J gene, D gene, CDR3 length, CDR3 DNA, CDR3 protein. A D gene is named only where the DNA matches it firmly. Where a row states a size, it is once, few, many or the class of an expanded clone; other rows omit it.

few	TRBV19	TRBJ2-3	-	14	TGTGCCAGTAGTTTAGCCCTAAGCACAGATACGCAGTATTTT	CASSLALSTDTQYF
few	TRBV25-1	TRBJ2-1	-	15	TGTGCCAGCAGTGAAGGAGGTATTGGCGATTGGGAGCAGTTCTTC	CASSEGGIGDWEQFF
few	TRBV28	TRBJ1-2	-	12	TGTGCCAGCAGTTTTCTAAACTATGGCTACACCTTC	CASSFLNYGYTF
-	TRBV20-1	TRBJ2-7	-	11	TGCAGTGCTAACTCCGCCTACGAGCAGTACTTC	CSANSAYEQYF
-	TRBV5-6	TRBJ2-5	-	14	TGTGCCAGCAGCTATTATCAGGGTCTCGAGACCCAGTACTTC	CASSYYQGLETQYF
few	TRBV5-1	TRBJ2-1	TRBD2	16	TGCGCCAGCAGCTTGCCTCTCCCAGCGGGGTATAATGAGCAGTTCTTC	CASSLPLPAGYNEQFF
-	TRBV18	TRBJ1-2	-	13	TGTGCCAGCTCCCAACAGGATAACTATGGCTACACCTTC	CASSQQDNYGYTF
few	TRBV5-1	TRBJ2-1	-	16	TGCGCCAGCAGCCCTAGGGGCCCGGTTCTAAACAATGAGCAGTTCTTC	CASSPRGPVLNNEQFF
-	TRBV7-2	TRBJ2-7	TRBD1	14	TGTGCCAGCAGCTCGGACAGGGGATCCGACGAGCAGTACTTC	CASSSDRGSDEQYF
few	TRBV7-2	TRBJ1-1	TRBD1	14	TGTGCCAGCAGCTCCGGACAGGGGAACACTGAAGCTTTCTTT	CASSSGQGNTEAFF
few	TRBV27	TRBJ1-5	TRBD1	16	TGTGCCAGCAGTACAGGACAGGGGTTGAGCAATCAGCCCCAGCATTTT	CASSTGQGLSNQPQHF
-	TRBV30	TRBJ2-7	-	12	TGTGCCTGGAGTGACGGCGGGGCAAAGCAGTACTTC	CAWSDGGAKQYF
-	TRBV25-1	TRBJ1-3	TRBD1	14	TGTGCCAGCAGCAGGACAGGGTCCGGAAACACCATATATTTT	CASSRTGSGNTIYF
-	TRBV7-8	TRBJ1-4	-	13	TGTGCCAGCAGCTCCGGGACATCGGAAAAACTGTTTTTT	CASSSGTSEKLFF
-	TRBV6-5	TRBJ2-7	-	13	TGTGCCACCTGGGGAGGCTTGACCTACGAGCAGTACTTC	CATWGGLTYEQYF